This TCR beta chain is from a study of blood T cell repertoires in COVID-19 (dated by TCRdb to between 2020 and 2021). Looking at the study overall: The collaborator samples originated in the United States, Italy and Spain and spanned the acute and convalescent phases of COVID-19. The prospective study material was composed of cDNA or gDNA derived from T cells, B-cell-depleted T cells, or PBMCs. Subjects who had been exposed to COVID-19, were actively infected with it, or had recovered from it provided the deeply sampled blood TCRbeta repertoires that made up the dataset. A freely available public database, intended as a resource for researchers studying the immune response to SARS-CoV-2, is where the repertoires were released. Samples came from the ongoing ImmuneRACE study (first 160 participants) plus 1,254 subjects from 6 global collaborators. The sample metadata nearly always contained a de-identified subject ID, COVID-19 status, age in years and sex. HLA class I and class II types, where available, came from metadata supplied by the sample provider rather than from assay-based typing.

Note on this clone: What antigen it recognizes has not been identified. No base quality values were provided; no much bigger clone lies one nucleotide off.

V has 1 base trimmed and J has 7 bases trimmed; junction bases matching no gene number 10. The CDR3, from cysteine to phenylalanine, totals 16 residues. CDR3 DNA only is kept here, 48 bases in frame from base 1. CDR1 and CDR2 (KGHSH, LQKENI) derive from the germline V gene. Collaborating institutions collected whole blood in K2EDTA tubes following their own protocols. For TCRbeta analysis, collaborators shipped samples as frozen whole blood, isolated PBMCs, or DNA extracted from either of those sample types. TCRbeta CDR3 regions were amplified from genomic DNA using the immunoSEQ Assay, a bias-controlled multiplex PCR. The published analysis was carried out like this. The number of nucleated cells in each sample was estimated by amplification of reference gene primers within the assay. To quantify the absolute abundance of each unique TCRbeta CDR3 rearrangement, sequence reads were collapsed and filtered. For each sample, productive Simpson clonality was calculated as the square root of Simpson's diversity index across productive rearrangements. TCRdb stores this immuneACCESS table with in-frame sequences only. Part of the clones is absent; in the studies checked, under half of the shortfall reflects unresolved V genes, and no reason is known for the rest. From that table come the V and J calls and clone size; the DNA was used to work out D and trimming. The sample table records under 300,000 clones; approximately 79% of these occur just once. The top ten clones comprise about 5.3% of the sample.

The research as a whole found: How much clinical and demographic metadata was included differed by source and by participant, and the metadata was provided uncurated.

Sample: peripheral blood. The V and J segments used are TRBV18 and TRBJ2-1, and 7 bases in between align with TRBD2. This TCR came from a woman of 80 years or more with active or convalescent COVID-19. The CDR3 reads as follows: CASSPLGLGGDNEQFF. The DNA reads as follows: TGTGCCAGCTCACCACTCGGACTAGGTGGGGATAATGAGCAGTTCTTC.